This section outlines one T cell receptor beta chain sequence together with its context. This sample was included in a study of blood T cell repertoires in COVID-19. The assay was immunoSEQ multiplex PCR, and TCRdb's table has in-frame clones only and misses some. The table has about 85,000 clones, roughly 89% seen once; the top ten hold around 4.1%. Unmatched junction bases numbered 9, after V lost 2 bases and J lost 7 bases. Germline V CDR1 and CDR2: MDHEN, SYDVKM. The CDR3 totals 15 residues. J is TRBJ2-5 and V is TRBV28, with TRBD2 matching over 8 bases. The receptor comes from a woman of 80 years or more with active or convalescent COVID-19. Material: peripheral blood. CDR3 in DNA: TGTGCCAGCAGTTTAGGAAGCGGGAGTGGAGGGACCCAGTACTTC. This codes for CASSLGSGSGGTQYF.